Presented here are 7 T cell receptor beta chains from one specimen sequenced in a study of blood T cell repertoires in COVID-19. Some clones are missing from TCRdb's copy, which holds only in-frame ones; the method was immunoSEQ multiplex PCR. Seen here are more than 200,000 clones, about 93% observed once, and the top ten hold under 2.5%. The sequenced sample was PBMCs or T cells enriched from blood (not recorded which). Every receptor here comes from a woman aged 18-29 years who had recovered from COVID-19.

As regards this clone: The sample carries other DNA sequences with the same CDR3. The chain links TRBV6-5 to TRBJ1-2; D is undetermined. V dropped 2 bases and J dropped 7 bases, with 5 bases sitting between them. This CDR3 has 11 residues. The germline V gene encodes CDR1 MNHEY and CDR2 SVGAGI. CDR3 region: CASSYGGGYTF. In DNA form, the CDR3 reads TGTGCCAGCAGTTACGGAGGTGGCTACACCTTC.

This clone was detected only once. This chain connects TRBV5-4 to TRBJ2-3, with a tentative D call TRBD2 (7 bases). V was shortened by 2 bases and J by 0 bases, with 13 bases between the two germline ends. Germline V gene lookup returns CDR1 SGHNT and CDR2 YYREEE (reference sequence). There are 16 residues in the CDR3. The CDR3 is CASSLGGGTSTDTQYF. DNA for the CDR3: TGTGCCAGCAGCTTAGGGGGGGGGACTAGCACAGATACGCAGTATTTT.

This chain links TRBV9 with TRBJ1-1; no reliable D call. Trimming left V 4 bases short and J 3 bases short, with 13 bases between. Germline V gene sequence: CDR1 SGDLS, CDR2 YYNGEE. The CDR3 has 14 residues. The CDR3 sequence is CASSPRVLDTEAFF. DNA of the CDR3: TGTGCCAGCAGCCCCCGAGTTTTGGACACTGAAGCTTTCTTT. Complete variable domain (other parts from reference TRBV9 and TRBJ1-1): DSGVTQTPKHLITATGQRVTLRCSPRSGDLSVYWYQQSLDQGLQFLIQYYNGEERAKGNILERFSAQQFPDLHSELNLSSLELGDSALYFCASSPRVLDTEAFFGQGTRLTVV.

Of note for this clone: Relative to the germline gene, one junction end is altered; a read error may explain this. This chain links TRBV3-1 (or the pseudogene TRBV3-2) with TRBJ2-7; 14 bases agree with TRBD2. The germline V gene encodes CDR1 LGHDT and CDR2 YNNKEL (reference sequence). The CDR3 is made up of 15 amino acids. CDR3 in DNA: TGTGCCAGCAGCCAGGACGGGACTAGCGGGAGAAATCGAGCCTTC. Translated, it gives CASSQDGTSGRNRAF.

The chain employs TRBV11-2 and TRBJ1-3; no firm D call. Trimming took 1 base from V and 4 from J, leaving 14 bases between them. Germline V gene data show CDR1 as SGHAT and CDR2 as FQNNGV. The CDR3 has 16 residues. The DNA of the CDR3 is TGTGCCAGCAGCTTAGTTTCAGGCTTTCTCGGAAACACCATATATTTT. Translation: CASSLVSGFLGNTIYF. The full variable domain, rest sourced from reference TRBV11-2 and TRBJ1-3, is EAGVAQSPRYKIIEKRQSVAFWCNPISGHATLYWYQQILGQGPKLLIQFQNNGVVDDSQLPKDRFSAERLKGVDSTLKIQPAKLEDSAVYLCASSLVSGFLGNTIYFGEGSWLTVV.

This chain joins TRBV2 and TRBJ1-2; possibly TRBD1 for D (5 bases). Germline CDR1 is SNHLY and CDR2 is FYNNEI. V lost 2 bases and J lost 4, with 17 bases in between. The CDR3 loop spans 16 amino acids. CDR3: CASSEFRRGEGYGYTF. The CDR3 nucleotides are TGTGCCAGCAGTGAATTTCGGAGAGGGGAGGGCTATGGCTACACCTTC.

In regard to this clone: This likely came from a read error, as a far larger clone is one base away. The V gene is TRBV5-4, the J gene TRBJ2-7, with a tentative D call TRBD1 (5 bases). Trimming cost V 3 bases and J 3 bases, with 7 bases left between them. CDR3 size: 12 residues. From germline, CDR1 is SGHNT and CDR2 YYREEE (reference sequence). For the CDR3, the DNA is TGTGCCAGCAGCTCGGACAACTACGAGCAGTACTTC. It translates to CASSSDNYEQYF.